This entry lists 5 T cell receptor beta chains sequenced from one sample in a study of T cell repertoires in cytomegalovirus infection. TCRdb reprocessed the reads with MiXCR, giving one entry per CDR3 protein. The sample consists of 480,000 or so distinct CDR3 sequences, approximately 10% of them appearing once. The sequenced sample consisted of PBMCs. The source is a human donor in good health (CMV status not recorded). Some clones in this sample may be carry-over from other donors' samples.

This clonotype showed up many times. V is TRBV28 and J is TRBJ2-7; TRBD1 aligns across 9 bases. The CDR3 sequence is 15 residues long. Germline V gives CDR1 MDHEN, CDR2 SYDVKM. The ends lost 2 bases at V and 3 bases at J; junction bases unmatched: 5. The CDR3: CASSLLPGQGYEQYF. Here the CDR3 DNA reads TGTGCCAGCAGTTTACTCCCGGGACAGGGCTACGAGCAGTACTTC. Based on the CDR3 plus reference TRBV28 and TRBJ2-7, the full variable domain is DVKVTQSSRYLVKRTGEKVFLECVQDMDHENMFWYRQDPGLGLRLIYFSYDVKMKEKGDIPEGYSVSREKKERFSLILESASTNQTSMYLCASSLLPGQGYEQYFGPGTRLTVT.

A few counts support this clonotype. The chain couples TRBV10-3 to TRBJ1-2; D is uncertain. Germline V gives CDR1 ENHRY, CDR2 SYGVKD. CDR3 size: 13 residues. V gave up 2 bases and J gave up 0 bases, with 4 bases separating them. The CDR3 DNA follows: TGTGCCATCAGTGAGAGGTCTAACTATGGCTACACCTTC. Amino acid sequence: CAISERSNYGYTF.

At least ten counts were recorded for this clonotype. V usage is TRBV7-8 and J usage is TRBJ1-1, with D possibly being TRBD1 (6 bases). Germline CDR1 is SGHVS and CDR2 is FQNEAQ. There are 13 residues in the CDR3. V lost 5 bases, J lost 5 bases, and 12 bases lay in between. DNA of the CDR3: TGTGCCAGCAGCCTGTGGGACAAGACTGAAGCTTTCTTT. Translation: CASSLWDKTEAFF.

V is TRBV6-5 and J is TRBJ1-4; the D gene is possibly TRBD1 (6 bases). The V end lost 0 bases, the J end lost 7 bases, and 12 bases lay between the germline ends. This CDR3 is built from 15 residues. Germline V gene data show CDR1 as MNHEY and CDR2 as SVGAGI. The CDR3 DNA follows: TGTGCCAGCAGTTACTCAACAGGGCCAACTGAAAAACTGTTTTTT. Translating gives CASSYSTGPTEKLFF.

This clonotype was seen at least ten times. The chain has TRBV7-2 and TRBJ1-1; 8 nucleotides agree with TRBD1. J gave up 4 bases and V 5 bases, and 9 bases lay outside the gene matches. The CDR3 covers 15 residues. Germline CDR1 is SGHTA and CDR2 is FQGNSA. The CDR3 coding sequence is TGTGCCAGCAGCCCCACAGGGGGAATGAGCACTGAAGCTTTCTTT. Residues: CASSPTGGMSTEAFF.